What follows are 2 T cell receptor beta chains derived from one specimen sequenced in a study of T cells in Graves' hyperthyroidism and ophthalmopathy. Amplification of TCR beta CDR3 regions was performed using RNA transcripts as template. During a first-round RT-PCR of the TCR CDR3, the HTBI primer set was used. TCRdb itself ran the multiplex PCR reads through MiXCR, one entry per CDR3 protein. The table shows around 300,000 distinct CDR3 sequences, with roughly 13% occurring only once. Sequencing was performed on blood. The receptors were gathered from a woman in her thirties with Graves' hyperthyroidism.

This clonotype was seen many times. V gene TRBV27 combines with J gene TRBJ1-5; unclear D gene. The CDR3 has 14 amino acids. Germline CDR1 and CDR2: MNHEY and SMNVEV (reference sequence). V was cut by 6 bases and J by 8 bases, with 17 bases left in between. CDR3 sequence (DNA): TGTGCCAGCAGCCCCCTCACGCCAAGGAAGCCCCAGCATTTT. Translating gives CASSPLTPRKPQHF.

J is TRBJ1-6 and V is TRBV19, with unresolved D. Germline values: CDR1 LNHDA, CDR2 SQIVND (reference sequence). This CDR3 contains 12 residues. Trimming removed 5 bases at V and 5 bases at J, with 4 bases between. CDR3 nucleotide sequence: TGTGCCAGTAGTGAGAATAATTCACCCCTCCACTTT. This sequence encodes CASSENNSPLHF. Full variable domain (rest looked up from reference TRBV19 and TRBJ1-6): DGGITQSPKYLFRKEGQNVTLSCEQNLNHDAMYWYRQDPGQGLRLIYYSQIVNDFQKGDIAEGYSVSREKKESFPLTVTSAQKNPTAFYLCASSENNSPLHFGNGTRLTVT.